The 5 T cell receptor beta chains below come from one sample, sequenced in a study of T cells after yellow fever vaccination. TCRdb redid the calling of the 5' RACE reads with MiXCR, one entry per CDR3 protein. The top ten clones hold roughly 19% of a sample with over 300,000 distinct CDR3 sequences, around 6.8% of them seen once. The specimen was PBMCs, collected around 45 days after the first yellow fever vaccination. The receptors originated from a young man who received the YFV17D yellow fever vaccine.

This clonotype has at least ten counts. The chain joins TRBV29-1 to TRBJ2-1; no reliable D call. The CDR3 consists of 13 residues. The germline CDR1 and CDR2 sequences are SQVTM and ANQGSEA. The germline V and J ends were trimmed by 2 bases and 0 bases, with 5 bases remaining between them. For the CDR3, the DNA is TGCAGCGTTGAACGCAGCTCCTACAATGAGCAGTTCTTC. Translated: CSVERSSYNEQFF.

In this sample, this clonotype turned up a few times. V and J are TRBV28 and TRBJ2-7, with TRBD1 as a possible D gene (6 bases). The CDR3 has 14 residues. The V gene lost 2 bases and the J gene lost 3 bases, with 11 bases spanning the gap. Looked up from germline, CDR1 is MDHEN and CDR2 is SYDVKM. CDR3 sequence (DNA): TGTGCCAGCAGTTTAACGGGCAGGGGCTACGAGCAGTACTTC. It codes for CASSLTGRGYEQYF.

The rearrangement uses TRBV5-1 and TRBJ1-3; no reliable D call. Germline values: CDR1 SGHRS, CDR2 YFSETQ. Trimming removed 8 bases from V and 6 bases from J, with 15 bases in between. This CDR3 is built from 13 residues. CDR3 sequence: CASREEGANTIYF. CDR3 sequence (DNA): TGCGCCAGTCGGGAGGAGGGTGCAAACACCATATATTTT.

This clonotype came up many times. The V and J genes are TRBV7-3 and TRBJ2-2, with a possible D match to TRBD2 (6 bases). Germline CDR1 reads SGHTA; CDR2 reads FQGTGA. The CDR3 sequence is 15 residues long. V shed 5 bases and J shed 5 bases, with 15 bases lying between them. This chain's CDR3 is CASSPDAGRTGELFF. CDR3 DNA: TGTGCCAGCAGCCCCGACGCGGGGCGGACCGGGGAGCTGTTTTTT.

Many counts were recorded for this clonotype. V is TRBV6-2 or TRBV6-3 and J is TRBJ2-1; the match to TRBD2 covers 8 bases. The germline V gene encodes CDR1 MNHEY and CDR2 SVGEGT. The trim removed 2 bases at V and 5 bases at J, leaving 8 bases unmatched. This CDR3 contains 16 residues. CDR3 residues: CASSYTPGTRDNEQFF. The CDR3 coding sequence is TGTGCCAGCAGTTACACCCCCGGGACTAGGGACAATGAGCAGTTCTTC.